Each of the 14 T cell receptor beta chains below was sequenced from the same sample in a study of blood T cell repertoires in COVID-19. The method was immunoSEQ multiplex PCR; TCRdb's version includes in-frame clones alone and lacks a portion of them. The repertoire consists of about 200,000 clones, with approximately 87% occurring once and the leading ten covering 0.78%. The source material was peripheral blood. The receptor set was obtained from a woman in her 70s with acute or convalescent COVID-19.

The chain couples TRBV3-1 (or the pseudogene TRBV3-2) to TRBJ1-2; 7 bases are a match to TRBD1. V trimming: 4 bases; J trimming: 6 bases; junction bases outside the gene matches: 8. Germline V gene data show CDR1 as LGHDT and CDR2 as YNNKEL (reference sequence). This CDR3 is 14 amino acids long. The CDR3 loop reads CASSPRQGFHGYTF. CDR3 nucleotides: TGTGCCAGCAGCCCAAGACAGGGCTTCCATGGCTACACCTTC.

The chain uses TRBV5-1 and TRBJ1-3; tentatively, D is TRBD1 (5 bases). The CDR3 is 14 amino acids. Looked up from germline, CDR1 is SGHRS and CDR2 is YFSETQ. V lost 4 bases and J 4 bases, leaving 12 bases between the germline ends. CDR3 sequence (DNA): TGCGCCAGCAGCAGGATTGCAGGGGGAAACACCATATATTTT. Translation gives CASSRIAGGNTIYF.

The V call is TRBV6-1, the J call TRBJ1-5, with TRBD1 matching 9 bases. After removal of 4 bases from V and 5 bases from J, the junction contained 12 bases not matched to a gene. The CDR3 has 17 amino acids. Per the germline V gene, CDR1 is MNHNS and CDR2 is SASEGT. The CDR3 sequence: CASSGGSGQGQHQPQHF. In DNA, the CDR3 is TGTGCCAGCAGTGGGGGATCGGGACAGGGACAACATCAGCCCCAGCATTTT.

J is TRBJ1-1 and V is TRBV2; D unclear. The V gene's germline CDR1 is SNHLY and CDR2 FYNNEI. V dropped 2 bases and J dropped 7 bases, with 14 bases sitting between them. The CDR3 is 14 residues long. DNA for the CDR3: TGTGCCAGCAGTGAATTCACTACGTCCGGTGAAGCTTTCTTT. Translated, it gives CASSEFTTSGEAFF.

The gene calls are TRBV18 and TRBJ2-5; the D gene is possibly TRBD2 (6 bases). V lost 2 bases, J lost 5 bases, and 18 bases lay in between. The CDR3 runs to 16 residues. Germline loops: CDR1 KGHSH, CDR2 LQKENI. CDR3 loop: CASSPILSTSPETQYF. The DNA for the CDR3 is TGTGCCAGCTCACCAATACTATCGACTAGTCCGGAGACCCAGTACTTC.

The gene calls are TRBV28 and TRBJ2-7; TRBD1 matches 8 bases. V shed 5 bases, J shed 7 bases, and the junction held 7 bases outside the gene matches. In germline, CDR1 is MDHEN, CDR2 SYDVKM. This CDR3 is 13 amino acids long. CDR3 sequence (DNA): TGTGCCAGCAGTATGACAGGGGTAAAAGAGCAGTACTTC. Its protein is CASSMTGVKEQYF. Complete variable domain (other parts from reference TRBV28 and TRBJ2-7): DVKVTQSSRYLVKRTGEKVFLECVQDMDHENMFWYRQDPGLGLRLIYFSYDVKMKEKGDIPEGYSVSREKKERFSLILESASTNQTSMYLCASSMTGVKEQYFGPGTRLTVT.

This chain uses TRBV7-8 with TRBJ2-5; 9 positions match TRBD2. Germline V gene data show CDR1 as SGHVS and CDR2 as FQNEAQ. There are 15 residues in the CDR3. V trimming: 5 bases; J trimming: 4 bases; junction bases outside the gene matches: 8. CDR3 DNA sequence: TGTGCCAGCAGCAATCCGGGACTAGCTGCAGAGACCCAGTACTTC. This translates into CASSNPGLAAETQYF.

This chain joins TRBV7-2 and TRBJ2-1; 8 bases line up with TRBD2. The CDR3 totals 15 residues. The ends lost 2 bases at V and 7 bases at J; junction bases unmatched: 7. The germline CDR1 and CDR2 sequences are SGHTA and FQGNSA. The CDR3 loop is CASSLIGGARNEQFF. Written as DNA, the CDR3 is TGTGCCAGCAGCTTAATCGGGGGGGCTAGGAATGAGCAGTTCTTC.

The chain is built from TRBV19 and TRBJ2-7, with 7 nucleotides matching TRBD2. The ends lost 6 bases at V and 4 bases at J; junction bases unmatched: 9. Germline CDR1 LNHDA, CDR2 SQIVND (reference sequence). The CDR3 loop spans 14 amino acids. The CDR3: CASSLPGLIYEQYF. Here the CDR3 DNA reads TGTGCCAGTAGCCTCCCGGGACTAATTTACGAGCAGTACTTC.

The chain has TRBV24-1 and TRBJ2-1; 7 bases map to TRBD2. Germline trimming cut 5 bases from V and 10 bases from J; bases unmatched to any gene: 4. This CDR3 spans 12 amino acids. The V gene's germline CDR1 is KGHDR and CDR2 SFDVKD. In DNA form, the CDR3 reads TGTGCCACCAGTGGCGGGCGGGGGGAGCAGTTCTTC. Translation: CATSGGRGEQFF.

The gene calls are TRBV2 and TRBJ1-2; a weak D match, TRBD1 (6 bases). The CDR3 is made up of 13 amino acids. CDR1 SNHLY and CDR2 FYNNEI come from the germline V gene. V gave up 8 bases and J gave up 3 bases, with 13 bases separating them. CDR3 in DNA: TGTGCCAGCCAGATACAGGGCTACTATGGCTACACCTTC. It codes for CASQIQGYYGYTF.

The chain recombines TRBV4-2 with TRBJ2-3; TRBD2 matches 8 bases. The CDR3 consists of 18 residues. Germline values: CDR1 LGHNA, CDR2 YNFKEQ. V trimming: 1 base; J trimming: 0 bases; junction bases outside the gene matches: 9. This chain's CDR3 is CASSQGALERGSTDTQYF. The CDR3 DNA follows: TGTGCCAGCAGCCAAGGAGCACTAGAGCGGGGGAGCACAGATACGCAGTATTTT.

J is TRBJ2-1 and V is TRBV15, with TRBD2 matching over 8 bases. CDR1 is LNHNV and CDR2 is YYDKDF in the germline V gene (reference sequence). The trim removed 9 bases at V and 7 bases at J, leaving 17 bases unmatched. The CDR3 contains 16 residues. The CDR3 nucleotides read TGTGCCACGACACGTCCTAGGGGACCGGGAGGGAATGAGCAGTTCTTC. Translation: CATTRPRGPGGNEQFF.

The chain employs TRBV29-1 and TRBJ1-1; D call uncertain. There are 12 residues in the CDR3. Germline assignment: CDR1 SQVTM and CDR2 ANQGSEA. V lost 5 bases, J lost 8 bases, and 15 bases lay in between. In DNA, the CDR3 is TGCAGCGTTACCCCTCCTCGGGGAGAAGCTTTCTTT. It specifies CSVTPPRGEAFF. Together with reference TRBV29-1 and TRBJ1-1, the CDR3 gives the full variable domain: SAVISQKPSRDICQRGTSLTIQCQVDSQVTMMFWYRQQPGQSLTLIATANQGSEATYESGFVIDKFPISRPNLTFSTLTVSNMSPEDSSIYLCSVTPPRGEAFFGQGTRLTVV.